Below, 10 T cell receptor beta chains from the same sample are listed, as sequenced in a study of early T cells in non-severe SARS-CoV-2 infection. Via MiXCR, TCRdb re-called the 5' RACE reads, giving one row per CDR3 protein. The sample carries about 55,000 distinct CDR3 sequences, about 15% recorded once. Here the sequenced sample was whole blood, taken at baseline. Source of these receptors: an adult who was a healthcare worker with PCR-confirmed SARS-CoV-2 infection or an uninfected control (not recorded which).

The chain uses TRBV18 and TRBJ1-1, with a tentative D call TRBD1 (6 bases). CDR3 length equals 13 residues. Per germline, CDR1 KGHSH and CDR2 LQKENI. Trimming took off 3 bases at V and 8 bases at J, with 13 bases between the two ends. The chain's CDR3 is CASSPERDIEAFF. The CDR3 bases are TGTGCCAGCTCACCCGAAAGGGACATCGAAGCTTTCTTT.

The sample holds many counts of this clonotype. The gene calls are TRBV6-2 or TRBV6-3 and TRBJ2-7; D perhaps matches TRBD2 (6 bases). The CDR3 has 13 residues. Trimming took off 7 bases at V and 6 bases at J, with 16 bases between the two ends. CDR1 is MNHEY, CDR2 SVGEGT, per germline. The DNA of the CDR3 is TGTGCCAGCACGAGTAACGGGAGATTCGAGCAGTACTTC. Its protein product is CASTSNGRFEQYF.

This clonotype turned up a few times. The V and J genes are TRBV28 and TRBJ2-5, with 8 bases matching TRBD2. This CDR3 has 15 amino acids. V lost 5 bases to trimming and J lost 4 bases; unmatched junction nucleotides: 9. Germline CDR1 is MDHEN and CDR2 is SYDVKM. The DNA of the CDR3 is TGTGCCAGCAGTCCGGGGGGTGCGGGAGGAGAGACCCAGTACTTC. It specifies CASSPGGAGGETQYF.

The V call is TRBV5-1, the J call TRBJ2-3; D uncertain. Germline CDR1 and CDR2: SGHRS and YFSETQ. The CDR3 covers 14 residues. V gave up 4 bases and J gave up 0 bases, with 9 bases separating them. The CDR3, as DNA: TGCGCCAGCAGCCCTGACCAGAGCACAGATACGCAGTATTTT. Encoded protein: CASSPDQSTDTQYF.

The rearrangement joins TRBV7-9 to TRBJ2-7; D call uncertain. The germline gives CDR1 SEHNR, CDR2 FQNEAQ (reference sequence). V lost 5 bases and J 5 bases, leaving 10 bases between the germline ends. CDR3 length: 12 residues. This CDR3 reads CASSPQLHEQYF. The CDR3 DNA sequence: TGTGCCAGCAGCCCGCAGTTACACGAGCAGTACTTC.

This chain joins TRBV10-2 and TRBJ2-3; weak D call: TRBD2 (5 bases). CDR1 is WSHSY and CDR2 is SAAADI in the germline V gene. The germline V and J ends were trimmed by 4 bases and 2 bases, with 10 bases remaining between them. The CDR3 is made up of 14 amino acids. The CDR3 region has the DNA TGCGCCAGCAGTGTAACGGGGTACACAGATACGCAGTATTTT. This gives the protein CASSVTGYTDTQYF.

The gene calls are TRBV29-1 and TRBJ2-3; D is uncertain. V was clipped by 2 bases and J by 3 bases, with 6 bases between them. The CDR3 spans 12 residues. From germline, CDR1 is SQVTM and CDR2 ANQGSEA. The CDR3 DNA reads TGCAGCGTTGAACTGGAAACAGATACGCAGTATTTT. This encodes CSVELETDTQYF.

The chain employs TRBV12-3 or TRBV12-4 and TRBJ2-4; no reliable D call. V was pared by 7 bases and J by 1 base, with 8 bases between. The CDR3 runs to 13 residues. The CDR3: CASNSGAKNIQYF. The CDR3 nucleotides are TGTGCCAGCAACTCGGGTGCCAAAAACATTCAGTACTTC.

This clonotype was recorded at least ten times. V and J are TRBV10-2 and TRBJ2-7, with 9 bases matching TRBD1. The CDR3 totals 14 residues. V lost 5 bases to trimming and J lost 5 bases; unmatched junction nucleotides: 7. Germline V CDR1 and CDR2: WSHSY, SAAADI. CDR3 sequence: CASSPTGGLDEQYF. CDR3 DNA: TGCGCCAGCAGTCCTACAGGGGGCTTGGACGAGCAGTACTTC.

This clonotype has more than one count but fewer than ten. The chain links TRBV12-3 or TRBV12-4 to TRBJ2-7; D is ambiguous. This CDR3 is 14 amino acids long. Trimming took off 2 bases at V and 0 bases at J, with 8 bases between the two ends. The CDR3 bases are TGTGCCAGCAGTTTAATGCAAACCTCCTACGAGCAGTACTTC. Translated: CASSLMQTSYEQYF.